This T cell receptor beta chain was retrieved from a study of blood T cell repertoires in COVID-19. Across the whole study: Sample material is recorded as cDNA or gDNA derived from T cells, B-cell-depleted T cells, or PBMCs.

This clone came up once. Method: immunoSEQ multiplex PCR; TCRdb's copy keeps in-frame clones and lacks some. The data show around 260,000 clones, 80% to 90% seen once. Sequenced input: peripheral blood. The clonotype was recovered from a man aged 30-40 years with acute or convalescent COVID-19.

CDR3 nucleotides: TGTGCCAGCAGTTACACAGGGACAGGGGGCGGCTACACCTTC. Translating gives CASSYTGTGGGYTF. This chain links TRBV6-5 with TRBJ1-2, with 12 bases matching TRBD1. CDR3 length: 14 amino acids. CDR1 is MNHEY, CDR2 SVGAGI, per germline. Trimming removed 2 bases from V and 8 bases from J; junction bases left unmatched: 3.